This T cell receptor beta chain was identified in a study of T cell repertoires in cytomegalovirus infection. Study background: As its CMV epitopes, the study selected recently identified HLA-C-restricted and well-studied HLA-B-restricted targets. General study points: The ex vivo response was dominated by HLA-C-restricted CMV-specific TCR beta clonotypes.

CDR1 is DFQATT, CDR2 SNEGSKA, per germline (reference sequence). The CDR3 contains 13 residues. Between the trimmed V and J ends, which lost 5 bases and 0 bases, there was a span of 11 bases. There are a few counts of this clonotype. Its antigen is undetermined. Each CDR3 protein gets one entry after TCRdb re-called the reads with MiXCR. The data hold around 750,000 distinct CDR3 sequences, with around a third observed a single time. This sample comprised cultured CD8+ T cells from PBMCs, obtained from culture after CMV antigen stimulation. The origin of this receptor is a human donor in good health (CMV status not recorded). Some clones in this sample may be carry-over from other donors' samples. The rearrangement joins TRBV20-1 to TRBJ2-7; D assignment may be TRBD1 or TRBD2 (5 bases each). Written as DNA, the CDR3 is TGCAGTGCTTGGGACGGGAACTCCTACGAGCAGTACTTC. It yields the protein CSAWDGNSYEQYF.